The rows below give T cell receptor beta chains drawn from one sample of a study of CD4+ T cells in melanoma. Assay used: immunoSEQ multiplex PCR; TCRdb lists only in-frame clones, some missing. The table lists under 6,500 clones, approximately 68% of them singletons. The sequenced material came from cells from a culture (not recorded whether cultured in vitro). The source of these receptors is a human donor with melanoma. The CDR3 runs from the conserved cysteine through the conserved F or W. Fields, in order: D gene, V gene, J gene, clone size, CDR3 protein, CDR3 DNA. The D gene is left open where the match is weak. The size field is filled for only some rows; it gives once, few, many or a size class.

>NA|TRBV5-5|TRBJ1-5|NA
CASSLEGSSNQPQHF
TGTGCCAGCAGCTTGGAGGGGTCTAGCAATCAGCCCCAGCATTTT
>NA|TRBV6-5|TRBJ1-5|NA
CASSPTWGSNQPQHF
TGTGCCAGCAGCCCCACCTGGGGAAGCAATCAGCCCCAGCATTTT
>TRBD1|TRBV7-8|TRBJ2-5|NA
CASSPRTGKETQYF
TGTGCCAGCAGCCCGCGGACAGGCAAAGAGACCCAGTACTTC
>NA|TRBV2|TRBJ2-5|NA
CASRQQETQYF
TGTGCCAGCAGACAGCAAGAGACCCAGTACTTC
>NA|TRBV4-1|TRBJ1-6|NA
CASSQLPGLLDSPLHF
TGCGCCAGCAGCCAACTCCCGGGACTCCTCGATTCACCCCTCCACTTT
>NA|TRBV7-9|TRBJ1-1|medium-sized
CASSLDQGAEAFF
TGTGCCAGCAGCTTAGACCAAGGGGCTGAAGCTTTCTTT
>TRBD1|TRBV19|TRBJ1-1|NA
CASRDRGQTEAFF
TGTGCCAGTAGAGACAGGGGGCAAACTGAAGCTTTCTTT
>NA|TRBV7-2|TRBJ1-6|NA
CASSLGDLTPLHF
TGTGCCAGCAGCTTAGGGGACCTCACACCCCTCCACTTT
>NA|TRBV27|TRBJ2-1|NA
CASSLPGTPEQFF
TGTGCCAGCAGTTTACCCGGGACACCCGAGCAGTTCTTC
>TRBD1|TRBV7-9|TRBJ2-3|NA
CASSLFQGGTDTQYF
TGTGCCAGCAGCTTGTTCCAGGGGGGCACAGATACGCAGTATTTT
>TRBD1|TRBV4-2|TRBJ1-2|NA
CASSQPGQKNYGYTF
TGTGCCAGCAGCCAACCGGGACAGAAAAACTATGGCTACACCTTC
>NA|TRBV20-1|TRBJ1-2|NA
CSARVGGKRYF
TGCAGTGCTAGAGTGGGTGGCAAGCGTTACTTC
>NA|TRBV18|TRBJ1-5|NA
CASSPMEEQPQHF
TGTGCCAGCTCACCAATGGAGGAACAGCCCCAGCATTTT
>NA|TRBV28|TRBJ1-5|NA
CASREPGIPSPQHF
TGTGCCAGCAGAGAACCGGGAATTCCTTCGCCCCAGCATTTT
>NA|TRBV7-9|TRBJ2-5|NA
CASSHRQKETQYF
TGTGCCAGCAGCCACCGACAGAAAGAGACCCAGTACTTC
>NA|TRBV5-5|TRBJ2-5|NA
CASSSQGIDQETQYF
TGTGCCAGCAGCTCGCAGGGGATTGATCAAGAGACCCAGTACTTC
>TRBD1|TRBV28|TRBJ1-2|NA
CASSFLDRGRYGYTF
TGTGCCAGCAGTTTTTTGGACAGGGGACGCTATGGCTACACCTTC
>NA|TRBV7-3|TRBJ2-3|NA
CASSSSAGITDTQYF
TGTGCCAGCAGCTCCTCTGCGGGCATCACAGATACGCAGTATTTT
>NA|TRBV5-4|TRBJ1-1|NA
CASSLGTEAFF
TGTGCCAGCAGCTTGGGCACTGAAGCTTTCTTT
>NA|TRBV28|TRBJ2-7|large
CASSSRIQGGIYEQYF
TGTGCCAGCAGTTCGAGAATACAGGGGGGGATCTACGAGCAGTACTTC
>NA|TRBV2|TRBJ1-2|NA
CASKIRRAEYGYTF
TGTGCCAGCAAAATCAGGAGAGCGGAATATGGCTACACCTTC
>NA|TRBV27|TRBJ2-3|NA
CASSLSGRDTQYF
TGTGCCAGCAGTTTATCGGGGCGCGATACGCAGTATTTT
>NA|TRBV2|TRBJ1-1|NA
CASREDRYTEAFF
TGTGCCAGCAGGGAGGATCGGTACACTGAAGCTTTCTTT
>NA|TRBV6-1|TRBJ2-7|NA
CASSEETGYEQYF
TGTGCCAGCAGTGAGGAGACAGGCTACGAGCAGTACTTC
>TRBD2|TRBV13|TRBJ2-2|medium-sized
CASNSGGAEAGELFF
TGTGCCAGCAACAGCGGGGGGGCCGAGGCCGGGGAGCTGTTTTTT
>NA|TRBV5-1|TRBJ1-2|NA
CASSPTGTNYGYTF
TGCGCCAGCAGCCCCACAGGGACTAACTATGGCTACACCTTC
>TRBD2|TRBV7-2|TRBJ2-5|NA
CASSPWTSGGAFGETQYF
TGTGCCAGCAGCCCGTGGACTAGCGGGGGGGCTTTCGGTGAGACCCAGTACTTC
>NA|TRBV18|TRBJ1-4|NA
CASSPAGTTNEKLFF
TGTGCCAGCTCACCGGCGGGGACTACTAATGAAAAACTGTTTTTT
>NA|TRBV12-3/TRBV12-4|TRBJ1-2|NA
CASSFRSGYGYTF
TGTGCCAGCAGTTTCAGGTCAGGCTATGGCTACACCTTC
>NA|TRBV11-2|TRBJ2-3|NA
CASSLWGGPRDTQYF
TGTGCCAGCAGCTTATGGGGGGGGCCTAGAGATACGCAGTATTTT
>NA|TRBV5-8|TRBJ1-4|NA
CASGLGTANEKLFF
TGTGCCAGCGGCCTCGGGACGGCTAATGAAAAACTGTTTTTT
>NA|TRBV19|TRBJ1-5|few
CASSIAVNSNQPQHF
TGTGCCAGTAGTATAGCGGTTAATAGCAATCAGCCCCAGCATTTT
>NA|TRBV4-1|TRBJ1-5|NA
CASSQDTGPWPQHF
TGCGCCAGCAGCCAAGATACAGGGCCATGGCCCCAGCATTTT
>NA|TRBV18|TRBJ2-1|NA
CASSVDRSNEQFF
TGTGCCAGCTCAGTGGACAGATCCAATGAGCAGTTCTTC
>TRBD1|TRBV7-9|TRBJ2-2|NA
CASSPDRGNTGELFF
TGTGCCAGCAGCCCCGACAGGGGGAACACCGGGGAGCTGTTTTTT
>TRBD1|TRBV4-1|TRBJ2-1|once
CASSLVRGEGQGIYEQFF
TGCGCCAGCAGCCTCGTCAGGGGGGAGGGACAGGGCATATATGAGCAGTTCTTC
>TRBD1|TRBV6-5|TRBJ1-2|few
CASSTWTGSGYTF
TGTGCCAGCAGTACCTGGACAGGGAGCGGCTACACCTTC
>TRBD2|TRBV19|TRBJ2-1|NA
CASSLTSGGLLEQFF
TGTGCCAGTAGTCTGACTAGCGGGGGCCTATTGGAGCAGTTCTTC
>NA|TRBV19|TRBJ1-1|NA
CASRMGTEAFF
TGTGCCAGCCGGATGGGGACTGAAGCTTTCTTT
>NA|TRBV6-2/TRBV6-3|TRBJ2-5|NA
CASSYLNGGRETQYF
TGTGCCAGCAGTTACCTTAACGGGGGTAGGGAGACCCAGTACTTC
>NA|TRBV6-5|TRBJ1-1|NA
CASEKGGSTEAFF
TGTGCCAGCGAAAAAGGGGGAAGCACTGAAGCTTTCTTT
>NA|TRBV14|TRBJ2-7|NA
CASSQEGTAYEQYF
TGTGCCAGCAGCCAAGAGGGTACAGCTTACGAGCAGTACTTC
>NA|TRBV2|TRBJ2-6|NA
CASSETGSGANVLTF
TGTGCCAGCAGTGAAACCGGGTCTGGGGCCAACGTCCTGACTTTC
>NA|TRBV4-3|TRBJ2-7|NA
CASSQDGRGPYEQYF
TGCGCCAGCAGCCAAGACGGGCGGGGCCCCTACGAGCAGTACTTC
>NA|TRBV24-1|TRBJ1-1|NA
CATSDLSQGWTEAFF
TGTGCCACCAGTGATTTGAGTCAGGGTTGGACTGAAGCTTTCTTT
>NA|TRBV18|TRBJ2-3|NA
CASSPGRVTDTQYF
TGTGCCAGCTCACCGGGTAGGGTCACAGATACGCAGTATTTT
>NA|TRBV11-2|TRBJ2-3|NA
CASSLGAATSTDTQYF
TGTGCCAGCAGCTTAGGGGCAGCGACTAGCACAGATACGCAGTATTTT
>TRBD1|TRBV7-3|TRBJ2-2|NA
CASSPHQGARELFF
TGTGCCAGCAGCCCTCACCAGGGGGCGCGAGAGCTGTTTTTT
>TRBD1|TRBV19|TRBJ2-5|NA
CATRDRESETQYF
TGTGCCACTCGGGACAGGGAGTCAGAGACCCAGTACTTC
>NA|TRBV4-2|TRBJ1-5|few
CASSQDGQINQPQHF
TGTGCCAGCAGCCAAGATGGGCAGATAAATCAGCCCCAGCATTTT
>NA|TRBV7-9|TRBJ1-1|once
CASSLGLWNTEAFF
TGTGCCAGCAGCTTGGGACTCTGGAACACTGAAGCTTTCTTT
>TRBD2|TRBV15|TRBJ2-5|NA
CATSRDPASGGRGETQYF
TGTGCCACCAGCAGAGATCCTGCTAGCGGGGGGCGGGGGGAGACCCAGTACTTC
>NA|TRBV4-3|TRBJ1-1|NA
CASSLTGNTEAFF
TGCGCCAGCAGCCTGACGGGGAACACTGAAGCTTTCTTT
>NA|TRBV5-5|TRBJ1-4|few
CASSYSEKLFF
TGTGCCAGCAGCTACAGTGAAAAACTGTTTTTT
>NA|TRBV4-1|TRBJ1-2|NA
CASSQDPFIVRDYGYTF
TGCGCCAGCAGCCAAGATCCCTTTATCGTCCGAGACTATGGCTACACCTTC
>NA|TRBV5-4|TRBJ1-3|NA
CASSLAGGGKGSGNTIYF
TGTGCCAGCAGCTTGGCCGGGGGGGGAAAGGGCTCTGGAAACACCATATATTTT
>TRBD1|TRBV11-2|TRBJ1-1|NA
CASTFVQGAITEAFF
TGTGCCAGCACATTCGTCCAGGGGGCGATTACTGAAGCTTTCTTT
>NA|TRBV27|TRBJ2-7|NA
CASSPGTGVTYEQYF
TGTGCCAGCAGTCCCGGGACGGGAGTAACCTACGAGCAGTACTTC